The present T cell receptor (beta chain) was sequenced within a study of T-cell memory formation after mild COVID-19. Turning to the study itself: Across donors, TCR clusters were largely donor specific. General observations from the study: Clones that shrank (day 15 to 85) were balanced CD4/CD8, whereas later expanders leaned CD4+. The SARS-CoV-2 specificity of second-wave clones reaching peak at day 37 remained unverified.

Barcoded TCR alpha and TCR beta cDNA libraries with UMIs came from 5'RACE using constant-segment primers. TCRdb processed the 5' RACE reads anew with MiXCR; each CDR3 protein has one entry. Found here are approximately 300,000 distinct CDR3 sequences, over 7% of them singletons; the top ten hold around a fifth. In regard to this clonotype: What it recognizes is unknown.

The germline V and J ends were trimmed by 7 bases and 8 bases, with 12 bases remaining between them. CDR3 length equals 11 residues. CDR1 DFQATT and CDR2 SNEGSKA come from the germline V gene (reference sequence). V and J are TRBV20-1 and TRBJ2-1, with D tentatively TRBD1 (5 bases). The TCR comes from a man aged 18-30 years who had mild COVID-19 (a few samples of this study predate the infection). Cell type and time point are not known. Specimen: PBMCs or a T cell subset sorted from them (not recorded which). The CDR3 DNA is TGCAGTGGGAGCAGGGTACATGAGCAGTTCTTC. This codes for CSGSRVHEQFF.